The sequence of this TCR beta chain was determined in a study of pediatric ulcerative colitis. Study at large: Most patients had pancolitis, and two had left-sided colitis. Study outcomes and limitations: Two rectal clonotypes were found only in ulcerative colitis patients, all of them. Repertoires came from total lymphocyte DNA, so rare subsets like regulatory T cells may be missed.

In the case of this clone: What it recognizes is unknown.

Samples were sequenced at Survey level, maximum 500,000 reads. Profiled with immunoSEQ multiplex PCR; TCRdb holds only in-frame clones, not every one. Of about 64,000 clones in the sample, 77% were seen once. The CDR3 is 12 residues long. Germline CDR1 and CDR2: SQVTM and ANQGSEA. V lost 4 bases to trimming and J lost 2 bases, with 8 bases between them. Sequences were obtained from blood. This sequence joins TRBV29-1 and TRBJ2-5; D not certain. The receptor was isolated from a boy between 10 and 17 years old with moderate ulcerative colitis. Written as DNA, the CDR3 is TGCAGCGTTGCCCCGACACAAGAGACCCAGTACTTC. Its translation: CSVAPTQETQYF.